The clone carrying this TCR beta chain was counted many times. TCRdb re-derived calls from the 5' RACE reads in MiXCR, one entry per CDR3 protein. The repertoire consists of about 47,000 distinct CDR3 sequences, with about 7.4% occurring once and the leading ten covering approximately 40%. Sample time point: blood at routine non-recurrence follow-up after resection. Sequencing covered unsorted whole RNA taken from tumor, nontumor lung or frozen PBMC. The data originate from a study of spatial heterogeneity in lung cancer. V lost 3 bases to trimming and J lost 7 bases, with 22 bases between them. Germline-derived CDR1 and CDR2 are MGHRA and YSYEKL. This CDR3 has 17 amino acids.

This TCR was sampled from a female donor with early-stage non-small cell lung cancer. The input for sequencing was PBMCs, taken at follow-up. The rearrangement links TRBV4-1 to TRBJ1-5; possibly TRBD1 for D (5 bases). CDR3 amino acids: CASSHEKARGVRQPQHF. The DNA of the CDR3 is TGCGCCAGCAGCCATGAAAAGGCTCGGGGGGTCCGACAGCCCCAGCATTTT.